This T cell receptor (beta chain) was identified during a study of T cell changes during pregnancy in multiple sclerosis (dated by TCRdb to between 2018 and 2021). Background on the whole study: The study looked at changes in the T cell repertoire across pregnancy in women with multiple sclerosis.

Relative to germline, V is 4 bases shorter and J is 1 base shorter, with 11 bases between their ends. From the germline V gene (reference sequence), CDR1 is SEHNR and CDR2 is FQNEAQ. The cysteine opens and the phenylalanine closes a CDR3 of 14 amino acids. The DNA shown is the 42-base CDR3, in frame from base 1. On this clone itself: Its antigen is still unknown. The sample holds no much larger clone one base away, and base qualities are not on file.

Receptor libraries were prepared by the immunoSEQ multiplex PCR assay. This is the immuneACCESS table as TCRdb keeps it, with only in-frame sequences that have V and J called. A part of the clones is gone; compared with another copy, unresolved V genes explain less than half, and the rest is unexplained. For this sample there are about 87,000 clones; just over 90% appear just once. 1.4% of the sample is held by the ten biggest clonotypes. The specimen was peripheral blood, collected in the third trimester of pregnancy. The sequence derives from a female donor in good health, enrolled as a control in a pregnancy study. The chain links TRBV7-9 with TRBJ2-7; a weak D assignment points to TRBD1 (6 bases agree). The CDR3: CASSSRDKSYEQYF. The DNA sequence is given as TGTGCCAGCAGCTCCCGGGACAAATCCTACGAGCAGTACTTC.